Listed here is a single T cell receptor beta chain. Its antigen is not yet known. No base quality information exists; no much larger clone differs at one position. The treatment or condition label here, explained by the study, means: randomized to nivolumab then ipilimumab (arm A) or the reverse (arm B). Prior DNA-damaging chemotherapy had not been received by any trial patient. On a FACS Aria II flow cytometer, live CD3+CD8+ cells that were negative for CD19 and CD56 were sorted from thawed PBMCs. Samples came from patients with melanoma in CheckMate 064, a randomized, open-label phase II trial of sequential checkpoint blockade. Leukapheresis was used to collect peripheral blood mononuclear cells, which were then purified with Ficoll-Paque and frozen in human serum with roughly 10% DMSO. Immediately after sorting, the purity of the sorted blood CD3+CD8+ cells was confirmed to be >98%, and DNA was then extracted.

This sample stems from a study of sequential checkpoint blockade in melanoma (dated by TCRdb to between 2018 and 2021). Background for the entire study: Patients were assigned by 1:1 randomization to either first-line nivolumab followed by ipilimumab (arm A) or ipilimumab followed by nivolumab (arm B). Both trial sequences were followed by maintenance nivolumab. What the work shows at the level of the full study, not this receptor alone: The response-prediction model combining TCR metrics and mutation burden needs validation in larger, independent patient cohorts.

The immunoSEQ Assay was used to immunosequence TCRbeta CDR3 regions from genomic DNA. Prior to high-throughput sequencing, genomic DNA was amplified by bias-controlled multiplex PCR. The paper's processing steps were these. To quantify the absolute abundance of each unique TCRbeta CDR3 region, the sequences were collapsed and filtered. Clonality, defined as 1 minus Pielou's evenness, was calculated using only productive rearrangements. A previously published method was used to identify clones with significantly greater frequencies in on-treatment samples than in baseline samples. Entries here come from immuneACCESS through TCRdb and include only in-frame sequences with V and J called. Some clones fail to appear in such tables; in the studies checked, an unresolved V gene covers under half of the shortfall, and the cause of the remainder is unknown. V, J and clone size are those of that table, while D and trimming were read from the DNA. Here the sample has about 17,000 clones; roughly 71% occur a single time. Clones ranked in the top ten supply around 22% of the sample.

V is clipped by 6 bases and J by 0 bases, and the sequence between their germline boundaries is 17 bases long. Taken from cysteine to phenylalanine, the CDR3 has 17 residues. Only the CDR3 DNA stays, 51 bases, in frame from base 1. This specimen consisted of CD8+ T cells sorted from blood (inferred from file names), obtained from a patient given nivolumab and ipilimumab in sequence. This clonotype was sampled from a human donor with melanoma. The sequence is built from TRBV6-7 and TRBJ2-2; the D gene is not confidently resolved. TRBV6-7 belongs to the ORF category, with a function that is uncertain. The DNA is TGTGCCAGCAGCTACCTCGGAGATCGTGCGAACACCGGGGAGCTGTTTTTT. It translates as CASSYLGDRANTGELFF.